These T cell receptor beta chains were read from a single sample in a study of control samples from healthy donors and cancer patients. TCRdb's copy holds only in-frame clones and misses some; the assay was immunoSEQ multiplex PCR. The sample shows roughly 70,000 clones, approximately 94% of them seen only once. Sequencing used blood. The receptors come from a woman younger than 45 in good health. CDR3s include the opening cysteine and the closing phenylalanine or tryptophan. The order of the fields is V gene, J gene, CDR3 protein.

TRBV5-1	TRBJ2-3	CASSLSGATDTQYF
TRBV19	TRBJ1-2	CASSITGQGAYGYTF
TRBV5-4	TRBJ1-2	CASSSASGTRNYGYTF
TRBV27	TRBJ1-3	CASSTSPLFGNTIYF
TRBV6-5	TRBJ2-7	CASTGSSRDEQYF
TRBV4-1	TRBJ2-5	CASSQAGLAGGQETQYF
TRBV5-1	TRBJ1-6	CASRDGSSYNSPLHF
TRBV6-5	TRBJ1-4	CASTDGGKLFF
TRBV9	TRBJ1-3	CASGDRSSGNTIYF
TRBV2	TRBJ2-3	CASSGVGGETDTQYF
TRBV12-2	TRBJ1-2	CASRLDPGYSGYTF
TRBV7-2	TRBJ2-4	CASSPKEGRGDIQYF
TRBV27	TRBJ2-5	CASSSTGRASWVGGGEETQYF